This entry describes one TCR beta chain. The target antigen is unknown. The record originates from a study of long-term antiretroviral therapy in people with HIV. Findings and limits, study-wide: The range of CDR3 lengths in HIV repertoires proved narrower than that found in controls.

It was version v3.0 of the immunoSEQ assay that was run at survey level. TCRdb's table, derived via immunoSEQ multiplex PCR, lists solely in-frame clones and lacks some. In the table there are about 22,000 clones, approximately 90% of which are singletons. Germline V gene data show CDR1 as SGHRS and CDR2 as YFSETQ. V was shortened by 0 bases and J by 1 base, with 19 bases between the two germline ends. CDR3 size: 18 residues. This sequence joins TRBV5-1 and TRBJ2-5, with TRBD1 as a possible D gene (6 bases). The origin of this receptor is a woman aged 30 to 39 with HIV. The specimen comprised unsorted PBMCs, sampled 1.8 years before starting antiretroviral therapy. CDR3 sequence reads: CASSLVQGNALFQETQYF. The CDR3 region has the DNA TGCGCCAGCAGCTTGGTACAGGGCAACGCGTTATTCCAAGAGACCCAGTACTTC.